The 20 T cell receptor beta chains presented below share a single source sample, sequenced in a study of beta chain features in type 1 diabetes. Study observations and caveats: Moderately but significantly shorter TCRB CDR3s were found in Type 1 diabetes patients in all four CD4+ subsets.

The whole isolated RNA underwent reverse transcription, so sequencing captured expressed TCRB transcripts. The method was immunoSEQ multiplex PCR; TCRdb's version includes in-frame clones alone and lacks a portion of them. The data show roughly 250,000 clones, about a fifth seen once. Their specific antigens are unknown. Source material: naive CD4+ T cells from blood. These receptors were obtained from a woman aged 40 to 50 with type 1 diabetes.

The J gene is TRBJ2-5, the V gene TRBV7-2, with D perhaps matching TRBD2 (6 bases). Trimming took 5 bases from V and 5 from J, leaving 15 bases between them. Looked up from germline, CDR1 is SGHTA and CDR2 is FQGNSA. The CDR3 spans 14 residues. The CDR3 DNA reads TGTGCCAGCAGCCCCTCGGGGGTTCGGGAGACCCAGTACTTC. It translates to CASSPSGVRETQYF. Together with reference TRBV7-2 and TRBJ2-5, the CDR3 gives the full variable domain: GAGVSQSPSNKVTEKGKDVELRCDPISGHTALYWYRQSLGQGLEFLIYFQGNSAPDKSGLPSDRFSAERTGGSVSTLTIQRTQQEDSAVYLCASSPSGVRETQYFGPGTRLLVL.

This CDR3 reads CASSYSRAALNSPLHF. Written as DNA, the CDR3 is TGTGCCAGCAGTTACTCGCGGGCAGCCTTAAATTCACCCCTCCACTTT. The chain carries TRBV6-5 and TRBJ1-6; D uncertain. The CDR3 sequence is 16 residues long. Trimming took 0 bases from V and 7 from J, leaving 13 bases between them. The germline gives CDR1 MNHEY, CDR2 SVGAGI.

The genes are TRBV9 and TRBJ1-5; D is uncertain. The CDR3 has 15 residues. V was trimmed by 0 bases and J by 7 bases, leaving 14 bases between them. Germline V CDR1 and CDR2: SGDLS, YYNGEE. CDR3 coding DNA: TGTGCCAGCAGCGTAGGGGAGGGAAGAGGACAGCCCCAGCATTTT. Translation: CASSVGEGRGQPQHF.

J is TRBJ1-1 and V is TRBV7-2; maybe TRBD1 (5 bases). The CDR3 runs to 14 residues. Germline V lookup: CDR1 SGHTA, CDR2 FQGNSA. The ends were cut back, 3 bases at V and 0 bases at J, with 8 bases in the middle. CDR3 nucleotides: TGTGCCAGCAGCTTTGGACAAGTGAACACTGAAGCTTTCTTT. It is translated as CASSFGQVNTEAFF.

Regarding this clone: This CDR3 is also generated by other DNA sequences in the sample. The V and J genes are TRBV5-1 and TRBJ1-1; no clear D. The CDR3 has 14 amino acids. Trimming cost V 0 bases and J 1 base, with 7 bases left between them. Germline CDR1 SGHRS, CDR2 YFSETQ. For the CDR3, the DNA is TGCGCCAGCAGCTTGGAAGGCGGGAACACTGAAGCTTTCTTT. The encoded protein is CASSLEGGNTEAFF. The complete variable domain, with remaining parts taken from reference TRBV5-1 and TRBJ1-1, reads KAGVTQTPRYLIKTRGQQVTLSCSPISGHRSVSWYQQTPGQGLQFLFEYFSETQRNKGNFPGRFSGRQFSNSRSEMNVSTLELGDSALYLCASSLEGGNTEAFFGQGTRLTVV.

The chain has TRBV9 and TRBJ1-2, with 8 bases lining up with TRBD1. Trimming took 1 base from V and 4 from J; bases not matched to a gene: 9. There are 16 residues in the CDR3. CDR1 is SGDLS, CDR2 YYNGEE, per germline. In DNA, the CDR3 is TGTGCCAGCAGCGTATCTCCCGCGGACAGGGTCTATGGCTACACCTTC. It encodes CASSVSPADRVYGYTF.

This clone was recorded a few times. This sample also contains other DNA sequences that code for the same CDR3. This chain links TRBV4-1 with TRBJ1-6; 7 bases match TRBD1. Germline loops: CDR1 MGHRA, CDR2 YSYEKL. J gave up 10 bases and V 1 base, and 7 bases lay outside the gene matches. The CDR3 covers 15 residues. The CDR3: CASSQGQGPNSPLHF. In nucleotides, the CDR3 is TGCGCCAGCAGCCAAGGACAGGGTCCGAACTCACCCCTCCACTTT.

This clone has a handful of counts. This chain joins TRBV30 and TRBJ1-2, with 7 bases that match TRBD1. V trimming: 6 bases; J trimming: 8 bases; junction bases outside the gene matches: 12. The CDR3 is made up of 13 amino acids. Germline V gene sequence: CDR1 GTSNPN, CDR2 SVGIG (reference sequence). CDR3 protein: CACDRAGFWGYTF. As DNA, the CDR3 is TGTGCCTGTGACAGGGCAGGTTTCTGGGGCTACACCTTC.

This clone was detected only a few times. The rearrangement joins TRBV7-9 to TRBJ2-5; D is uncertain. The V gene's germline CDR1 is SEHNR and CDR2 FQNEAQ (reference sequence). The CDR3 consists of 11 residues. V lost 5 bases, J lost 4 bases, and 5 bases lay in between. DNA for the CDR3: TGTGCCAGCAGCGTCGGAGAGACCCAGTACTTC. Residues: CASSVGETQYF.

This clone occurred a few times. The V gene is TRBV10-3, the J gene TRBJ1-5, with a tentative D call TRBD1 (5 bases). The CDR3 spans 16 residues. Germline loops: CDR1 ENHRY, CDR2 SYGVKD. The V end was cut by 0 bases, the J end by 1 base, with 10 bases between. The CDR3 DNA reads TGTGCCATCAGTGAGTCGGGGCCGGCCAGCAATCAGCCCCAGCATTTT. This gives the protein CAISESGPASNQPQHF.

J is TRBJ2-3 and V is TRBV5-1, with 8 nucleotides matching TRBD2. Per the germline V gene, CDR1 is SGHRS and CDR2 is YFSETQ. With V trimmed by 3 bases and J by 0 bases, 6 bases remained unmatched. The CDR3 extends over 16 amino acids. CDR3 DNA sequence: TGCGCCAGCAGCTCGGAGGCTAGCGGGAGCACAGATACGCAGTATTTT. It translates to CASSSEASGSTDTQYF.

The DNA of the CDR3 is TGCAGCGTTGCAGCGGGGGTGGACACCGGGGAGCTGTTTTTT. The encoded protein is CSVAAGVDTGELFF. The genes are TRBV29-1 and TRBJ2-2, with TRBD2 identical over 8 bases. CDR3 length: 14 amino acids. CDR1 is SQVTM and CDR2 is ANQGSEA in the germline V gene. Trimming removed 4 bases from V and 3 bases from J; junction bases left unmatched: 4.

This chain uses TRBV29-1 with TRBJ1-2; the D is unclear. The CDR3 is 13 residues long. The V end lost 0 bases, the J end lost 4 bases, and 9 bases lay between the germline ends. Germline V CDR1 and CDR2: SQVTM, ANQGSEA. CDR3 nucleotide sequence: TGCAGCGTTGAAGATCCTGGGCCCTATGGCTACACCTTC. Its translation: CSVEDPGPYGYTF.

V is TRBV4-1 and J is TRBJ2-1; tentative D call: TRBD1 (8 bases). There are 15 residues in the CDR3. Per the germline V gene, CDR1 is MGHRA and CDR2 is YSYEKL. The germline V and J ends were trimmed by 5 bases and 3 bases, with 14 bases remaining between them. The CDR3 sequence: CASSSNRGGYNEQFF. The CDR3 DNA sequence: TGCGCCAGCAGCTCAAACAGGGGGGGCTACAATGAGCAGTTCTTC.

The CDR3 bases are TGTGCCAGTGGGGGCGGGAATCAGCCCCAGCATTTT. Translating it yields CASGGGNQPQHF. V is TRBV2 and J is TRBJ1-5; maybe TRBD1 (6 bases). Germline lookup yields CDR1 SNHLY and CDR2 FYNNEI. The CDR3 covers 12 residues. V was cut by 9 bases and J by 4 bases, with 10 bases left in between.

V usage is TRBV7-3 and J usage is TRBJ2-1; D is unclear. The germline V gene encodes CDR1 SGHTA and CDR2 FQGTGA. CDR3 length equals 13 residues. With 0 bases removed from V and 9 bases from J, the gap between germline ends came to 9 bases. CDR3 loop: CASSLTSNGEQFF. CDR3 DNA sequence: TGTGCCAGCAGCTTAACATCTAATGGTGAGCAGTTCTTC.

The chain links TRBV7-2 to TRBJ2-1, with D hard to call. Germline lookup yields CDR1 SGHTA and CDR2 FQGNSA. The V gene lost 6 bases and the J gene lost 3 bases, with 12 bases spanning the gap. This CDR3 has 14 residues. In DNA form, the CDR3 reads TGTGCCAGCAGAATGATACTAAGCTACAATGAGCAGTTCTTC. Residues: CASRMILSYNEQFF.

This clone has a handful of counts. The rearrangement uses TRBV6-1 and TRBJ1-5, with TRBD1 identical over 8 bases. V lost 6 bases to trimming and J lost 5 bases; unmatched junction nucleotides: 9. The CDR3 has 15 residues. Germline lookup yields CDR1 MNHNS and CDR2 SASEGT. The CDR3 nucleotides read TGTGCCAGCAGCCGAGGACAGGGTGGAGATCAGCCCCAGCATTTT. This translates into CASSRGQGGDQPQHF.

This clone was picked up a small number of times. V and J are TRBV18 and TRBJ2-3; 7 bases map to TRBD2. J lost 1 base, V lost 4 bases, and 2 bases had no gene match. Germline CDR1 reads KGHSH; CDR2 reads LQKENI. The CDR3 covers 14 residues. The chain's CDR3 is CASSQTSGTDTQYF. As DNA, the CDR3 is TGTGCCAGCTCACAAACTAGCGGCACAGATACGCAGTATTTT. Full variable domain (rest looked up from reference TRBV18 and TRBJ2-3): NAGVMQNPRHLVRRRGQEARLRCSPMKGHSHVYWYRQLPEEGLKFMVYLQKENIIDESGMPKERFSAEFPKEGPSILRIQQVVRGDSAAYFCASSQTSGTDTQYFGPGTRLTVL.

This clone was found a few times. The chain carries TRBV18 and TRBJ2-1, with TRBD1 matching 11 bases. The trim removed 3 bases at V and 4 bases at J, leaving 5 bases unmatched. The CDR3 is 16 amino acids. Germline CDR1 is KGHSH and CDR2 is LQKENI. The CDR3 nucleotides read TGTGCCAGCTCACCTTTCGGACAGGGGGCTTACAATGAGCAGTTCTTC. Encoded protein: CASSPFGQGAYNEQFF.